This T cell receptor beta chain emerged from a study of T cell changes during pregnancy in multiple sclerosis. The data were produced by immunoSEQ multiplex PCR, yet TCRdb's version contains in-frame clones alone and is incomplete. This sample has 67,000 or so clones, with 85% to 95% found just once. The J segment lost 4 bases and the V segment lost 1 base, leaving 10 bases of the junction unmatched. This CDR3 has 18 residues. Germline V gives CDR1 SGHNT, CDR2 YYREEE (reference sequence). The sample here was CD8+ T cells from peripheral blood mononuclear cells, taken in the third trimester of pregnancy. The chain couples TRBV5-4 to TRBJ2-3; TRBD2 matches at 12 bases. This TCR was recovered from a female donor in good health, enrolled as a control in a pregnancy study. DNA of the CDR3: TGTGCCAGCAGCTTGTTGCTAGCGGGGGGGCGCCTTGCAGATACGCAGTATTTT. Amino acid sequence: CASSLLLAGGRLADTQYF.